This TCR beta chain was observed in a study of beta chain features in type 1 diabetes. Of the isolated RNA, all was reverse transcribed, and so the sequenced material was expressed TCRB transcripts. Assay: immunoSEQ multiplex PCR; the TCRdb copy retains only in-frame clones and omits some. Of more than 300,000 clones listed, around an eighth are singletons. This clone was picked up a small number of times. The antigen is not known. Study-level points and caveats: In every one of the four CD4+ subsets, TCRB CDR3s were moderately but significantly shorter in Type 1 diabetes patients.

With 8 bases clipped from V and 5 bases from J, the junction kept 7 bases outside the gene matches. Germline CDR1 and CDR2: ENHRY and SYGVKD. The length of the CDR3 is 13 residues. This chain connects TRBV10-3 to TRBJ2-3, with TRBD1 matching over 7 bases. This sequence was found in a man between 18 and 29 years old in good health. The specimen was naive CD4+ T cells from blood. The CDR3 spells CAIRVGGEDTQYF. The DNA for the CDR3 is TGTGCCATCCGGGTAGGGGGCGAAGATACGCAGTATTTT.